This TCR beta chain came from a study of cytomegalovirus exposure and HLA in healthy donors. The V gene lost 3 bases and the J gene lost 4 bases, with 10 bases spanning the gap. CDR3 length: 14 residues. Germline assignment: CDR1 MNHNS and CDR2 SASEGT. Both 60 Vbeta primers and 13 Jbeta primers went into the PCR. Measured with immunoSEQ multiplex PCR; TCRdb has only the in-frame clones, and not every one. The table records fewer than 150,000 clones, approximately 80% of them present only once. This clone was found a few times. The receptor's source is a male donor in good health and CMV-seronegative. Input material: PBMCs. V is TRBV6-1 and J is TRBJ1-3; a possible D gene is TRBD1 (5 bases). The CDR3 bases are TGTGCCAGCAGTGACAGGGCGTACGGAAACACCATATATTTT. Translated, it gives CASSDRAYGNTIYF.